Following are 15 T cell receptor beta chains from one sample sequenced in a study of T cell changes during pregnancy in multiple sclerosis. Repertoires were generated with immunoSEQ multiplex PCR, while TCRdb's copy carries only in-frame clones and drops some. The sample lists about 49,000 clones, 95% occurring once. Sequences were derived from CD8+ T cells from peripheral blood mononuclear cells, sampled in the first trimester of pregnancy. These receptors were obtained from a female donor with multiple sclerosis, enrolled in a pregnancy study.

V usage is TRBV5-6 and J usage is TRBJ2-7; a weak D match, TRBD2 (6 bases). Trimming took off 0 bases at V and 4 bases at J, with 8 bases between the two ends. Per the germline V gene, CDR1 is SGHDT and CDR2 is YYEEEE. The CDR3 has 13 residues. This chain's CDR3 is CASSLDGGYEQYF. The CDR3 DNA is TGTGCCAGCAGCTTGGACGGAGGGTACGAGCAGTACTTC. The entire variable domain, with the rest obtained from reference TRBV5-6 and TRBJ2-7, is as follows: DAGVTQSPTHLIKTRGQQVTLRCSPKSGHDTVSWYQQALGQGPQFIFQYYEEEERQRGNFPDRFSGHQFPNYSSELNVNALLLGDSALYLCASSLDGGYEQYFGPGTRLTVT.

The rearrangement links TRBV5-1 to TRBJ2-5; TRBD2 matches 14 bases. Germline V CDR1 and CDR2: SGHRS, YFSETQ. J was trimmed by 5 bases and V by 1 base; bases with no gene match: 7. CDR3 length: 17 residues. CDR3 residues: CASSLWGTSGSTETQYF. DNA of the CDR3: TGCGCCAGCAGCTTGTGGGGGACTAGCGGGAGTACGGAGACCCAGTACTTC.

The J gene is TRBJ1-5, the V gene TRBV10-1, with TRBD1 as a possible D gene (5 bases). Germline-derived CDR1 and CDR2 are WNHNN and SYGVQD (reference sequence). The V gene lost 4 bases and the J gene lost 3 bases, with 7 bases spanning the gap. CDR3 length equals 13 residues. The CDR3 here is CASSAGINQPQHF. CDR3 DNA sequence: TGCGCCAGCAGTGCAGGGATCAATCAGCCCCAGCATTTT.

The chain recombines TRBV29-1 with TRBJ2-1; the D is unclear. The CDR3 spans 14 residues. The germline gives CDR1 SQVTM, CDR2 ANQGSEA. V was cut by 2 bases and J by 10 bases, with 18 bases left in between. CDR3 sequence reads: CSVESGLHNEEQFF. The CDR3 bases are TGCAGCGTTGAATCCGGGTTACACAATGAGGAGCAGTTCTTC.

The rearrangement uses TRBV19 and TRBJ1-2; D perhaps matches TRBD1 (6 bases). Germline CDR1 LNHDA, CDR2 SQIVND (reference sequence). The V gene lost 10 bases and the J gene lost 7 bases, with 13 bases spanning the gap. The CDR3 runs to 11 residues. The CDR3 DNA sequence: TGTGCCACCGGAAACAGGGTTGGCTACACCTTC. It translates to CATGNRVGYTF.

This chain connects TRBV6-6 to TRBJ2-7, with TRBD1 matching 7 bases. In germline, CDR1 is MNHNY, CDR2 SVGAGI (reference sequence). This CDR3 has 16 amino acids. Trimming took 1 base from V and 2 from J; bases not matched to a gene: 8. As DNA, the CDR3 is TGTGCCAGCAGTTACTACAGGGGAGCGGTGACCTACGAGCAGTACTTC. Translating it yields CASSYYRGAVTYEQYF.

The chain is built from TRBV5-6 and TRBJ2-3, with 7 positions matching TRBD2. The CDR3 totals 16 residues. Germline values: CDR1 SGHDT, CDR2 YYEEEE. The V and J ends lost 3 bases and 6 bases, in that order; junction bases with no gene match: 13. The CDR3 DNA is TGTGCCAGCAGCTCCCGCCTGTGGGAGGGCCTTGATACGCAGTATTTT. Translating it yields CASSSRLWEGLDTQYF.

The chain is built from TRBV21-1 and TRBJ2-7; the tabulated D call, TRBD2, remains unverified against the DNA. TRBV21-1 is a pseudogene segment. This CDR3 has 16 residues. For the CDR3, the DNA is TGTGCCAGCAGCAAACGCGGCGCCAAGTACTCCTACGAGCAGTACTTC. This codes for CASSKRGAKYSYEQYF.

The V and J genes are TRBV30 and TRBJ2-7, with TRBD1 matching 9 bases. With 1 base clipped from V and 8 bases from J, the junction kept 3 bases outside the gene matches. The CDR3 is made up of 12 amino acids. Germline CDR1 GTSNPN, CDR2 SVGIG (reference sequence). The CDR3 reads CAWSGGQGKQYF. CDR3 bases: TGTGCCTGGAGTGGCGGACAGGGGAAGCAGTACTTC.

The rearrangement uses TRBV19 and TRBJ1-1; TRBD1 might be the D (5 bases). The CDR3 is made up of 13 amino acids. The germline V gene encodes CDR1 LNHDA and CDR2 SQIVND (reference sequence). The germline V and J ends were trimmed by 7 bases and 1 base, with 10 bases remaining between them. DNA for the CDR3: TGTGCCAGTAATCCGGGGGGGAACACTGAAGCTTTCTTT. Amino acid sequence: CASNPGGNTEAFF. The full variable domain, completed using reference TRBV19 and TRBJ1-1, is DGGITQSPKYLFRKEGQNVTLSCEQNLNHDAMYWYRQDPGQGLRLIYYSQIVNDFQKGDIAEGYSVSREKKESFPLTVTSAQKNPTAFYLCASNPGGNTEAFFGQGTRLTVV.

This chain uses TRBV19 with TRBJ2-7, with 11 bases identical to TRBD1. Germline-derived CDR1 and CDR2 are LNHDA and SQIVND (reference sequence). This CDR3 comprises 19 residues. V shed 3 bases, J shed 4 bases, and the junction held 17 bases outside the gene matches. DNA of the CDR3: TGTGCCAGTAGTATCTATACCATAACTCGGACAGGGGGCCATTACGAGCAGTACTTC. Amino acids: CASSIYTITRTGGHYEQYF.

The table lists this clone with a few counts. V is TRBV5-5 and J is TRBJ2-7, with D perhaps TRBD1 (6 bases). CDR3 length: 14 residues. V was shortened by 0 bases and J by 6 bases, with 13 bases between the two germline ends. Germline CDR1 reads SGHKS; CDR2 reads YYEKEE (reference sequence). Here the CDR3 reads CASSLGDTIREQYF. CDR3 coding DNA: TGTGCCAGCAGCTTGGGGGACACCATCCGCGAGCAGTACTTC.

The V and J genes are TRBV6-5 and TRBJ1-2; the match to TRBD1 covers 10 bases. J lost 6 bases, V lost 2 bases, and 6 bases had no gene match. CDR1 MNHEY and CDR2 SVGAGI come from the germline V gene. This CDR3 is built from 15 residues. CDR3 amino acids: CASSYGTGAINGYTF. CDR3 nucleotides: TGTGCCAGCAGTTACGGGACAGGGGCAATTAATGGCTACACCTTC.

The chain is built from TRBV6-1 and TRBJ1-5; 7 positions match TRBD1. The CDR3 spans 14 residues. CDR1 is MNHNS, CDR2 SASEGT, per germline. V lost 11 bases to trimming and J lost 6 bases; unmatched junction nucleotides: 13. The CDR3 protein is CAGGLGTEGQPQHF. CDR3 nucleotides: TGTGCCGGGGGGTTGGGGACAGAGGGTCAGCCCCAGCATTTT.

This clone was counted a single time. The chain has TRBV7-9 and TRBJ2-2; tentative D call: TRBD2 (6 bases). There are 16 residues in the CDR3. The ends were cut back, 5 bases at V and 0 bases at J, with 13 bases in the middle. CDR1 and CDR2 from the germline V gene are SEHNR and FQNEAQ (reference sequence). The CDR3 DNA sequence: TGTGCCAGCAGCCCAGAGCTAGCGCCGAACACCGGGGAGCTGTTTTTT. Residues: CASSPELAPNTGELFF.